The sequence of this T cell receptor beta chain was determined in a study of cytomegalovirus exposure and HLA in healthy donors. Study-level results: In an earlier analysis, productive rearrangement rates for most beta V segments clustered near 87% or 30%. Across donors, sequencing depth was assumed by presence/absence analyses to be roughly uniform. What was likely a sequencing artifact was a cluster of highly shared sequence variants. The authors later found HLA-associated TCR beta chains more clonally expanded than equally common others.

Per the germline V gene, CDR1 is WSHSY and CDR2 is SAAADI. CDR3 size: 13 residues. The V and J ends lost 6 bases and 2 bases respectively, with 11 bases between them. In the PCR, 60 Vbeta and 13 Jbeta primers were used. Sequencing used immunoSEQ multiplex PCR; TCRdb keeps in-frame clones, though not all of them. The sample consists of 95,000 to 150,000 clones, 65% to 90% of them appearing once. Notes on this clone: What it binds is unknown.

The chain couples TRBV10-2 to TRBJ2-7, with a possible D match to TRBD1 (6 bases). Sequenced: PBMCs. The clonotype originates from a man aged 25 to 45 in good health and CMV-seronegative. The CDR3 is CASRTTGTYEQYF. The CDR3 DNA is TGCGCCAGCAGAACCACAGGGACCTACGAGCAGTACTTC.